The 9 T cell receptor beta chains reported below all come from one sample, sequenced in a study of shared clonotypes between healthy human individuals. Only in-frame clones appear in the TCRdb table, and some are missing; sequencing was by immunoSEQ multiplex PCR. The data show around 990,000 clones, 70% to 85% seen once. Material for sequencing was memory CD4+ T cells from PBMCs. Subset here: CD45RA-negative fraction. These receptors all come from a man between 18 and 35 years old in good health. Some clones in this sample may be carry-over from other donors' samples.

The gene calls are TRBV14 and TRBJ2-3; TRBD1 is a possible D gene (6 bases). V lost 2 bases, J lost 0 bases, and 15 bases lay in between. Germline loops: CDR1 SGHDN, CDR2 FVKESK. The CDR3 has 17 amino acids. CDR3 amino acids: CASSQWTARPSTDTQYF. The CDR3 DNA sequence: TGTGCCAGCAGCCAATGGACAGCCCGGCCTAGCACAGATACGCAGTATTTT.

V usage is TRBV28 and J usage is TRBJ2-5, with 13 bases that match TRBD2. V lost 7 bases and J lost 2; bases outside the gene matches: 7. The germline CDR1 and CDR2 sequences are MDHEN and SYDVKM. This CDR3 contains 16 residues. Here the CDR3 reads CASKPGLAGMQETQYF. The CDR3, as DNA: TGTGCCAGCAAACCGGGACTAGCGGGAATGCAAGAGACCCAGTACTTC.

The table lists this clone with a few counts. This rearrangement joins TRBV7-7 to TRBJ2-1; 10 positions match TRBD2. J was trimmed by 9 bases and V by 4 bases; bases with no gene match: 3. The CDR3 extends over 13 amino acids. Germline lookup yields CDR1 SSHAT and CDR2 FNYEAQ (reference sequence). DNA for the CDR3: TGTGCCAGCAGCTACGGACTAGCGGCTGAGCAGTTCTTC. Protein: CASSYGLAAEQFF.

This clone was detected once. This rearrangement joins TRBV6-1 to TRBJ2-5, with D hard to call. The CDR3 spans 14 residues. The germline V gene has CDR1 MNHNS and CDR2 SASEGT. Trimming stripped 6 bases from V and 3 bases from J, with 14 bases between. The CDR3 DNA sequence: TGTGCCAGCAGCAAATCCGGGCCAGAAGAGACCCAGTACTTC. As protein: CASSKSGPEETQYF.

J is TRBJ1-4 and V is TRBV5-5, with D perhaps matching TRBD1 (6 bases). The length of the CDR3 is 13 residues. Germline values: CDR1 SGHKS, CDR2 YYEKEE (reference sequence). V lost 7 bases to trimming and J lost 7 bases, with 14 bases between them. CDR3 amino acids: CASGHREGEKLFF. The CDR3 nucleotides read TGTGCCAGCGGACACAGGGAAGGTGAAAAACTGTTTTTT.

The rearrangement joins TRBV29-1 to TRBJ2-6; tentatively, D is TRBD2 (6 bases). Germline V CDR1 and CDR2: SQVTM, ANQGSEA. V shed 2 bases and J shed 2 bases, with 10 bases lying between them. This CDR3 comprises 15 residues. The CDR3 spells CSVEKGLAGANVLTF. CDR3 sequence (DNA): TGCAGCGTTGAAAAGGGACTCGCTGGGGCCAACGTCCTGACTTTC.

CDR3 sequence (DNA): TGTGCCTGGAGTAGGGCACAGAACACCGGGGAGCTGTTTTTT. Residues: CAWSRAQNTGELFF. The rearrangement links TRBV30 to TRBJ2-2; D not resolved. This CDR3 has 14 amino acids. Trimming removed 2 bases at V and 1 base at J, with 8 bases between. Germline CDR1 reads GTSNPN; CDR2 reads SVGIG (reference sequence). The entire variable domain, with the rest obtained from reference TRBV30 and TRBJ2-2, is as follows: SQTIHQWPATLVQPVGSPLSLECTVEGTSNPNLYWYRQAAGRGLQLLFYSVGIGQISSEVPQNLSASRPQDRQFILSSKKLLLSDSGFYLCAWSRAQNTGELFFGEGSRLTVL.

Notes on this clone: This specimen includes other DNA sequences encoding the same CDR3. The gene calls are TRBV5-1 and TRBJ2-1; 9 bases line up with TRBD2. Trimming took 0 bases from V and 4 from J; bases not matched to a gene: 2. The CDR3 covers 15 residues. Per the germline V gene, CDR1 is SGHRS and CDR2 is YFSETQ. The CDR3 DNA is TGCGCCAGCAGCTTGGGACTAGCGGTTTACAATGAGCAGTTCTTC. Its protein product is CASSLGLAVYNEQFF.

Here the CDR3 DNA reads TGCAGCGTGTGGGGGACTAGCATCTCTAGCACAGATACGCAGTATTTT. It encodes CSVWGTSISSTDTQYF. The chain links TRBV29-1 to TRBJ2-3, with 9 bases aligning to TRBD2. Unmatched junction bases numbered 10, after V lost 6 bases and J lost 0 bases. The length of the CDR3 is 16 residues. In germline, CDR1 is SQVTM, CDR2 ANQGSEA.